This entry concerns a single TCR beta chain. The data were taken from a study of blood T cell repertoires in COVID-19. Generated by immunoSEQ multiplex PCR, the TCRdb table keeps only in-frame clones and is missing some. The data contain 200,000 to 250,000 clones, approximately 89% of them singletons. V lost 0 bases, J lost 6 bases, and 7 bases lay in between. The CDR3 has 14 residues. In germline, CDR1 is SGHRS, CDR2 YFSETQ. In terms of age and location, participants ranged from about 18 to 95 years and lived in under 30 US areas. Sequenced sample: PBMCs or T cells enriched from blood (not recorded which). The sequence derives from a woman under 40 who had been exposed to COVID-19. V usage is TRBV5-1 and J usage is TRBJ1-6; possible D gene TRBD1, 5 bases. The CDR3 coding sequence is TGCGCCAGCAGCTTGGAGGACACTAATTCACCCCTCCACTTT. Translation gives CASSLEDTNSPLHF.